The 32 T cell receptor beta chains below come from one sample, sequenced in a study of cytomegalovirus exposure and HLA in healthy donors. Researchers ran the PCR with 60 Vbeta and 13 Jbeta primers. The protocol was immunoSEQ multiplex PCR, while the TCRdb copy is restricted to in-frame clones and leaves out a portion. This sample has over 150,000 clones, with roughly 85% found just once. The sequencing input was PBMCs. The receptors shown here come from a man aged 40-49 years in good health and CMV-seronegative.

The V and J genes are TRBV28 and TRBJ1-6; 8 bases map to TRBD1. Per the germline V gene, CDR1 is MDHEN and CDR2 is SYDVKM. This CDR3 has 18 residues. V dropped 8 bases and J dropped 8; count of bases not matched to a gene: 20. CDR3: CASVSPPTGVPGDSPLHF. The CDR3 bases are TGTGCCAGCGTCTCGCCCCCGACAGGGGTCCCCGGTGATTCACCCCTCCACTTT.

This clone was counted a single time. The chain has TRBV6-5 and TRBJ1-1, with D perhaps TRBD1 (5 bases). The CDR3 contains 15 residues. Germline CDR1 is MNHEY and CDR2 is SVGAGI. Trimming pared 2 bases from V and 3 bases from J, leaving 13 bases between. The CDR3 region is CASSYADRSYTEAFF. In DNA, the CDR3 is TGTGCCAGCAGTTACGCCGACAGATCCTACACTGAAGCTTTCTTT.

The CDR3 coding sequence is TGTGCCAGCAGTGAACTAGCGGGAGGTGAGCAGTTCTTC. Its translation: CASSELAGGEQFF. The chain combines TRBV6-4 with TRBJ2-1; 12 bases agree with TRBD2. V was clipped by 3 bases and J by 9 bases; unmatched bases: 0. The germline gives CDR1 MRHNA, CDR2 SNTAGT. The CDR3 totals 13 residues.

The rearrangement uses TRBV29-1 and TRBJ2-1; 7 bases align to TRBD2. The J segment lost 6 bases and the V segment lost 8 bases, leaving 13 bases of the junction unmatched. The CDR3 covers 14 residues. The germline CDR1 and CDR2 sequences are SQVTM and ANQGSEA. The chain's CDR3 is CSTKIAGGGNEQFF. In DNA, the CDR3 is TGCAGCACCAAAATAGCGGGCGGGGGCAATGAGCAGTTCTTC.

This chain joins TRBV11-1 and TRBJ2-7; 7 bases are shared with TRBD1. J was trimmed by 2 bases and V by 5 bases; bases with no gene match: 9. CDR3 length: 15 amino acids. CDR1 and CDR2 from the germline V gene are SGHAT and FQDESV (reference sequence). The CDR3: CASSTGTASPYEQYF. In DNA form, the CDR3 reads TGTGCCAGCAGCACGGGGACAGCGTCTCCCTACGAGCAGTACTTC.

The rearrangement uses TRBV21-1 and TRBJ1-1; TRBD1, as called in the table, went unchecked against the DNA. TRBV21-1 represents a pseudogene. The CDR3 is 16 residues long. In DNA, the CDR3 is TGTGCCAGCCACGTTCCCGACAGGCCCTTGAACACTGAAGCTTTCTTT. This sequence encodes CASHVPDRPLNTEAFF.

The J gene is TRBJ2-2, the V gene TRBV30, with 7 bases identical to TRBD2. Germline loops: CDR1 GTSNPN, CDR2 SVGIG (reference sequence). V lost 1 base and J lost 3; bases outside the gene matches: 2. The CDR3 totals 14 residues. The CDR3 region has the DNA TGTGCCTGGAGTGGGACTAGTTACACCGGGGAGCTGTTTTTT. This encodes CAWSGTSYTGELFF.

The chain joins TRBV6-1 to TRBJ2-5; 9 bases are a match to TRBD2. The CDR3 covers 17 residues. V was pared by 1 base and J by 5 bases, with 11 bases of the junction left unmatched. The germline gives CDR1 MNHNS, CDR2 SASEGT. CDR3 nucleotides: TGTGCCAGCAGTGAAGGCGGTAGCGGGAGTAGGCGCGAGACCCAGTACTTC. It is translated as CASSEGGSGSRRETQYF.

The chain uses TRBV4-1 and TRBJ2-1; 9 bases fit TRBD2. The trim removed 1 base at V and 5 bases at J, leaving 9 bases unmatched. CDR1 and CDR2 (germline): MGHRA, YSYEKL. The CDR3 is 17 amino acids. The CDR3 region has the DNA TGCGCCAGCAGCCAAGTGATCGGGACTAGCTCTAACAATGAGCAGTTCTTC. Its translation is CASSQVIGTSSNNEQFF.

Of note for this clone: A junction end diverges from the germline sequence, so it may reflect a read error. The chain recombines TRBV7-7 with TRBJ2-5; 9 bases agree with TRBD1. Germline CDR1 and CDR2: SSHAT and FNYEAQ (reference sequence). The CDR3 is 16 residues long. The CDR3 here is CASSLGDRVVQETQYF. For the CDR3, the DNA is TGTGCTAGCAGCTTAGGGGACAGGGTGGTCCAAGAGACCCAGTACTTC.

V and J are TRBV28 and TRBJ2-4; a possible D gene is TRBD2 (5 bases). CDR3 size: 16 residues. Trimming shortened V by 6 bases and J by 8 bases, and 23 bases separated the two germline ends. Germline lookup yields CDR1 MDHEN and CDR2 SYDVKM. The CDR3 reads CASSRRALPEGDIQYF. The CDR3 nucleotides are TGTGCCAGCAGCCGCCGGGCGCTCCCCGAGGGCGACATTCAGTACTTC.

The chain's CDR3 is CASSSSRDTQYF. CDR3 nucleotide sequence: TGTGCCAGCAGTTCTTCCAGGGATACGCAGTATTTT. The chain carries TRBV6-6 and TRBJ2-3, with D hard to call. Germline V CDR1 and CDR2: MNHNY, SVGAGI (reference sequence). The V and J ends lost 4 bases and 6 bases respectively, with 8 bases between them. CDR3 length: 12 amino acids.

The chain carries TRBV12-5 and TRBJ2-6, with D perhaps matching TRBD2 (6 bases). The V gene lost 6 bases and the J gene lost 0 bases, with 21 bases spanning the gap. CDR1 LGHNT and CDR2 FRNRAP come from the germline V gene. This CDR3 is built from 19 residues. For the CDR3, the DNA is TGTGCTAGTGGCCCATCCTCCTGGGACGGGAGCTCTGGGGCCAACGTCCTGACTTTC. Amino acids: CASGPSSWDGSSGANVLTF.

This sequence joins TRBV11-2 and TRBJ1-1; D unclear. The CDR3 has 13 residues. Germline lookup yields CDR1 SGHAT and CDR2 FQNNGV. V was trimmed by 0 bases and J by 0 bases, leaving 2 bases between them. The CDR3 DNA is TGTGCCAGCAGCTTAGACGTGAACACTGAAGCTTTCTTT. This encodes CASSLDVNTEAFF. The whole variable domain, remainder taken from reference TRBV11-2 and TRBJ1-1, is EAGVAQSPRYKIIEKRQSVAFWCNPISGHATLYWYQQILGQGPKLLIQFQNNGVVDDSQLPKDRFSAERLKGVDSTLKIQPAKLEDSAVYLCASSLDVNTEAFFGQGTRLTVV.

This clone appeared a single time. The chain carries TRBV7-2 and TRBJ2-3; possibly TRBD2 for D (6 bases). CDR3 size: 12 residues. Germline assignment: CDR1 SGHTA and CDR2 FQGNSA. Between the trimmed V and J ends, which lost 5 bases and 8 bases, there was a span of 11 bases. CDR3: CASSPVEGTQYF. The CDR3 DNA sequence: TGTGCCAGCAGCCCCGTGGAGGGTACGCAGTATTTT. Complete variable domain (other parts from reference TRBV7-2 and TRBJ2-3): GAGVSQSPSNKVTEKGKDVELRCDPISGHTALYWYRQSLGQGLEFLIYFQGNSAPDKSGLPSDRFSAERTGGSVSTLTIQRTQQEDSAVYLCASSPVEGTQYFGPGTRLTVL.

The chain carries TRBV5-4 and TRBJ2-7; 8 bases are a match to TRBD2. The length of the CDR3 is 16 residues. V gave up 2 bases and J gave up 4 bases; unmatched junction bases: 11. Germline V gene data show CDR1 as SGHNT and CDR2 as YYREEE (reference sequence). In DNA, the CDR3 is TGTGCCAGCAGCTTAGCGGGAGCGTTGTCGGATTACGAGCAGTACTTC. Its translation: CASSLAGALSDYEQYF. Full variable domain (remainder filled in from reference TRBV5-4 and TRBJ2-7): ETGVTQSPTHLIKTRGQQVTLRCSSQSGHNTVSWYQQALGQGPQFIFQYYREEENGRGNFPPRFSGLQFPNYSSELNVNALELDDSALYLCASSLAGALSDYEQYFGPGTRLTVT.

The V gene is TRBV5-8, the J gene TRBJ2-7; a possible D gene is TRBD1 (5 bases). Trimming took 2 bases from V and 2 from J, leaving 8 bases between them. The CDR3 is 13 residues long. Germline CDR1 reads SGHTS; CDR2 reads YDEGEE. The CDR3 reads CASSLGDPYEQYF. The CDR3 DNA sequence: TGTGCCAGCAGCTTAGGGGATCCCTACGAGCAGTACTTC.

The rearrangement uses TRBV7-9 and TRBJ1-1, with D maybe TRBD1 (5 bases). Germline V gives CDR1 SEHNR, CDR2 FQNEAQ (reference sequence). The V and J ends lost 3 bases and 4 bases respectively, with 18 bases between them. CDR3 length: 16 residues. CDR3 amino acids: CASSFPKGVDPTEAFF. DNA for the CDR3: TGTGCCAGCAGCTTCCCCAAAGGGGTTGACCCCACTGAAGCTTTCTTT.

The rearrangement uses TRBV19 and TRBJ1-6; weak D call: TRBD1 (5 bases). The CDR3 contains 12 residues. V gave up 6 bases and J gave up 8 bases, with 8 bases separating them. Per the germline V gene, CDR1 is LNHDA and CDR2 is SQIVND (reference sequence). The CDR3 protein is CASSSRDSPLHF. For the CDR3, the DNA is TGTGCCAGTAGCAGCAGGGATTCACCCCTCCACTTT.

This rearrangement joins TRBV25-1 to TRBJ2-7; D possibly corresponds to TRBD1 (6 bases). V was clipped by 4 bases and J by 6 bases, with 19 bases between them. Germline CDR1 MGHDK, CDR2 SYGVNS. The CDR3 extends over 15 amino acids. The DNA for the CDR3 is TGTGCCAGCAGTGGCCAGCCAGGGGTAGGTAGCGAGCAGTACTTC. Protein: CASSGQPGVGSEQYF.

The chain uses TRBV9 and TRBJ1-6; 9 bases are a match to TRBD1. This CDR3 is built from 15 residues. From germline, CDR1 is SGDLS and CDR2 YYNGEE. The ends lost 4 bases at V and 7 bases at J; junction bases unmatched: 6. The CDR3 loop reads CASSIDGTGNSPLHF. The CDR3 DNA follows: TGTGCCAGCAGCATAGATGGGACAGGGAATTCACCCCTCCACTTT.

The chain uses TRBV5-8 and TRBJ2-7, with TRBD1 matching over 10 bases. V gave up 7 bases and J gave up 6 bases; unmatched junction bases: 4. The V gene's germline CDR1 is SGHTS and CDR2 YDEGEE. The CDR3 totals 12 residues. CDR3 DNA: TGTGCCAGCGACAGGGGGCTTCGCGAGCAGTACTTC. Protein product: CASDRGLREQYF.

The chain is built from TRBV6-1 and TRBJ1-6, with D maybe TRBD1 (5 bases). The CDR3 covers 15 residues. Trimming shortened V by 8 bases and J by 11 bases, and 22 bases separated the two germline ends. The germline V gene has CDR1 MNHNS and CDR2 SASEGT. The CDR3: CASGSNSGGTTPLHF. CDR3 DNA sequence: TGTGCCAGCGGGTCGAATTCCGGGGGAACGACACCCCTCCACTTT.

In regard to this clone: Other DNA sequences within the sample encode an identical CDR3. The V call is TRBV6-7, the J call TRBJ1-4; 7 nucleotides align to TRBD1. TRBV6-7 is an ORF, and what it does is uncertain. The ends lost 6 bases at V and 6 bases at J; junction bases unmatched: 13. The CDR3 runs to 16 residues. The CDR3 reads CASSNCPGTEDEKLFF. The CDR3 DNA reads TGTGCCAGCAGCAATTGTCCCGGGACAGAAGATGAAAAACTGTTTTTT.

This clone occurred a few times. The V gene is TRBV28, the J gene TRBJ2-4, with a weak D call TRBD2 (5 bases). The germline V gene encodes CDR1 MDHEN and CDR2 SYDVKM. The CDR3 totals 14 residues. Trimming left V 6 bases short and J 7 bases short, with 16 bases between. The CDR3 reads CASSPKLGGNIQYF. The CDR3 DNA reads as TGTGCCAGCAGCCCTAAACTGGGCGGGAACATTCAGTACTTC.

The chain has TRBV2 and TRBJ2-4; 8 bases map to TRBD1. There are 12 residues in the CDR3. Germline V gene data show CDR1 as SNHLY and CDR2 as FYNNEI. V gave up 7 bases and J gave up 6 bases; unmatched junction bases: 2. The CDR3 protein is CASTGQGNIQYF. CDR3 nucleotides: TGTGCCAGCACTGGACAGGGAAACATTCAGTACTTC.

V and J are TRBV7-2 and TRBJ2-3; 12 bases fit TRBD1. With V trimmed by 5 bases and J by 7 bases, 7 bases remained unmatched. The germline CDR1 and CDR2 sequences are SGHTA and FQGNSA. This CDR3 has 15 amino acids. The DNA for the CDR3 is TGTGCCAGCAGCGCCGGGGACAGGGGGCCTTATACGCAGTATTTT. Encoded protein: CASSAGDRGPYTQYF.

In its sample, this clone was seen once. The chain combines TRBV29-1 with TRBJ1-2; D is perhaps TRBD1 (6 bases). Germline CDR1 is SQVTM and CDR2 is ANQGSEA. The CDR3 contains 12 residues. Trimming removed 7 bases from V and 6 bases from J, with 15 bases in between. The CDR3 is CSATGNYHGYTF. CDR3 coding DNA: TGCAGCGCAACAGGGAATTACCATGGCTACACCTTC.

The V call is TRBV27, the J call TRBJ1-2; 7 positions match TRBD1. The V gene's germline CDR1 is MNHEY and CDR2 SMNVEV (reference sequence). The CDR3 is made up of 15 amino acids. Losses at the gene ends were 6 bases for V and 9 bases for J; bases not matched to a gene: 16. DNA for the CDR3: TGTGCCAGCAGGGAAGTCGGGACAGCCCGACTTAGCTACACCTTC. Its translation: CASREVGTARLSYTF.

The rearrangement links TRBV7-2 to TRBJ1-5; weak D call: TRBD1 (5 bases). This CDR3 contains 16 residues. Germline V gene sequence: CDR1 SGHTA, CDR2 FQGNSA. Trimming took 6 bases from V and 0 from J, leaving 15 bases between them. The CDR3 DNA follows: TGTGCCAGCAGTACTGTGGGCGGGGCTAGCAATCAGCCCCAGCATTTT. It specifies CASSTVGGASNQPQHF.

The V call is TRBV19, the J call TRBJ1-5; tentatively, D is TRBD1 (6 bases). V was clipped by 0 bases and J by 6 bases, with 9 bases between them. The CDR3 is 14 amino acids. From germline, CDR1 is LNHDA and CDR2 SQIVND (reference sequence). CDR3 DNA sequence: TGTGCCAGTAGTATAGATCAGGGGATTCAGCCCCAGCATTTT. As protein: CASSIDQGIQPQHF.

Here the CDR3 DNA reads TGTGCCAGCAGTTTCGGAGATAGCAATCAGCCCCAGCATTTT. Amino acid sequence: CASSFGDSNQPQHF. The chain is built from TRBV27 and TRBJ1-5; D remains unclear. The CDR3 runs to 14 residues. V dropped 3 bases and J dropped 0 bases, with 6 bases sitting between them. Germline CDR1 is MNHEY and CDR2 is SMNVEV (reference sequence).